Sequencing of this T cell receptor beta chain was carried out in a study of T cell clonality in common variable immunodeficiency. This clone was counted ten times or more. The CDR3 end lies 3 residues beyond the end of the read and is filled in from the germline J gene. This CDR3 has 15 residues. Per the germline V gene, CDR1 is LGHNT and CDR2 is FRNRAP. Trimming removed 2 bases from V and 2 bases from J, with 10 bases in between. This table comes from immunoSEQ multiplex PCR, and its TCRdb copy is limited to in-frame clones, with some not included. The sample presents some 80,000 clones, none singletons. Most patients and controls had Caucasian heritage. Donors gave roughly 4.5 to 8.5 ml heparinized peripheral whole blood.

Source material: peripheral blood mononuclear cells. This sequence joins TRBV12-5 and TRBJ2-1; D unresolved. This clonotype was obtained from a person between 18 and 69 years old in good health. CDR3 amino acids: CASGLPRYPYNEQFF. CDR3 DNA, as far as it was read: TGTGCTAGTGGTTTGCCCCGGTACCCCTACAATGAG.